The 32 T cell receptor beta chains given below trace back to one sample, sequenced in a study of T cell repertoires in cytomegalovirus infection. TCRdb reprocessed the reads via MiXCR and lists one record per CDR3 protein. The sample lists some 200,000 distinct CDR3 sequences; roughly a fifth were seen once. The sequencing input was PBMCs. Receptor source: a human donor in good health (CMV status not recorded). Some clones in this sample may be carry-over from other donors' samples.

Many counts were recorded for this clonotype. This chain uses TRBV27 with TRBJ1-5, with 8 bases aligning to TRBD1. This CDR3 spans 18 amino acids. Germline trimming cut 4 bases from V and 5 bases from J; bases unmatched to any gene: 16. Germline V CDR1 and CDR2: MNHEY, SMNVEV (reference sequence). CDR3 nucleotides: TGTGCCAGCAGTTCTCAGGGGGCCGTCCTCGCTAGATATCAGCCCCAGCATTTT. It yields the protein CASSSQGAVLARYQPQHF.

This clonotype came up a few times. The CDR3 spells CASNLRGTEAFF. CDR3 coding DNA: TGTGCCAGCAACCTGAGGGGGACTGAAGCTTTCTTT. The chain joins TRBV28 to TRBJ1-1, with D possibly TRBD1 on 6 matching bases. The germline V gene has CDR1 MDHEN and CDR2 SYDVKM. This CDR3 is built from 12 residues. The V end lost 7 bases, the J end lost 5 bases, and 11 bases lay between the germline ends.

The V gene is TRBV20-1, the J gene TRBJ2-2; 9 bases align to TRBD1. This CDR3 contains 19 residues. The V segment lost 3 bases and the J segment 0 bases; nucleotides outside the gene matches: 14. The V gene's germline CDR1 is DFQATT and CDR2 SNEGSKA (reference sequence). The CDR3 DNA reads as TGCAGTGCTAGTGGACCGGGACAGGGCGCGGGAACGAACACCGGGGAGCTGTTTTTT. Protein product: CSASGPGQGAGTNTGELFF.

The V and J genes are TRBV11-3 and TRBJ2-1, with D perhaps matching TRBD1 or TRBD2 (5 bases each). Germline CDR1 SGHNT, CDR2 YENEEA. Trimming cost V 8 bases and J 5 bases, with 19 bases left between them. The CDR3 has 15 residues. Here the CDR3 DNA reads TGTGCCAGCCTCAGGCCCGGGGCACCGAACAATGAGCAGTTCTTC. This translates into CASLRPGAPNNEQFF.

This clonotype has ten or more counts. V usage is TRBV20-1 and J usage is TRBJ1-4; unclear D gene. The CDR3 is 13 amino acids. V lost 7 bases and J lost 11, with 20 bases in between. Germline V CDR1 and CDR2: DFQATT, SNEGSKA (reference sequence). CDR3 amino acids: CSVTDPSRGKLFF. CDR3 nucleotides: TGCAGTGTGACGGACCCATCAAGAGGGAAACTGTTTTTT.

The V and J genes are TRBV6-6 and TRBJ2-3; D is uncertain. V lost 8 bases, J lost 2 bases, and 5 bases lay in between. CDR1 and CDR2 (germline): MNHNY, SVGAGI (reference sequence). This CDR3 contains 11 residues. CDR3 sequence reads: CASLVTDTQYF. DNA of the CDR3: TGTGCCAGCCTCGTCACAGATACGCAGTATTTT.

This chain links TRBV27 with TRBJ2-7; possibly TRBD1 or TRBD2 for D (5 bases each). From germline, CDR1 is MNHEY and CDR2 SMNVEV (reference sequence). The germline V and J ends were trimmed by 4 bases and 3 bases, with 10 bases remaining between them. The CDR3 loop spans 13 amino acids. This chain's CDR3 is CASSWGRVYEQYF. CDR3 DNA sequence: TGTGCCAGCAGTTGGGGGAGAGTCTACGAGCAGTACTTC.

In this sample, this clonotype turned up many times. The chain carries TRBV7-9 and TRBJ2-3; TRBD2 matches at 10 bases. Looked up from germline, CDR1 is SEHNR and CDR2 is FQNEAQ (reference sequence). This CDR3 contains 16 residues. The trim removed 3 bases at V and 0 bases at J, leaving 3 bases unmatched. The CDR3 reads CASSFELAGSTDTQYF. DNA for the CDR3: TGTGCCAGCAGCTTCGAACTAGCGGGGAGCACAGATACGCAGTATTTT.

This clonotype was seen ten or more times. V usage is TRBV7-2 and J usage is TRBJ2-1; TRBD2 agrees at 8 bases. This CDR3 contains 15 residues. Trimming removed 4 bases from V and 2 bases from J; junction bases left unmatched: 4. CDR1 and CDR2 (germline): SGHTA, FQGNSA. The CDR3 nucleotides are TGTGCCAGCAGCTCCGGACTAGCAGCCTACAATGAGCAGTTCTTC. The encoded protein is CASSSGLAAYNEQFF.

This clonotype was recorded a few times. This chain connects TRBV27 to TRBJ1-1; TRBD1 agrees at 7 bases. Germline trimming cut 2 bases from V and 3 bases from J; bases unmatched to any gene: 6. CDR1 and CDR2 from the germline V gene are MNHEY and SMNVEV (reference sequence). The CDR3 is 15 amino acids. The DNA for the CDR3 is TGTGCCAGCAGTTTAGACAGGGTACGTTACACTGAAGCTTTCTTT. It specifies CASSLDRVRYTEAFF.

This clonotype has a handful of counts. V is TRBV20-1 and J is TRBJ2-3; TRBD1 matches at 12 bases. Germline V lookup: CDR1 DFQATT, CDR2 SNEGSKA (reference sequence). V was clipped by 0 bases and J by 3 bases; unmatched bases: 4. The CDR3 contains 16 residues. The CDR3 loop is CSARDPGQGATDTQYF. CDR3 nucleotide sequence: TGCAGTGCTAGAGATCCGGGACAGGGGGCTACAGATACGCAGTATTTT.

This clonotype was detected only a few times. The chain couples TRBV5-1 to TRBJ2-7; D call uncertain. Between the trimmed V and J ends, which lost 0 bases and 4 bases, there was a span of 11 bases. CDR3 length equals 14 residues. Per the germline V gene, CDR1 is SGHRS and CDR2 is YFSETQ. CDR3 protein: CASSLDRPQYEQYF. For the CDR3, the DNA is TGCGCCAGCAGCTTGGACAGACCACAATACGAGCAGTACTTC.

This clonotype came up many times. The rearrangement uses TRBV7-2 and TRBJ1-5; the D is unclear. This CDR3 has 14 amino acids. The V gene's germline CDR1 is SGHTA and CDR2 FQGNSA. V was shortened by 2 bases and J by 4 bases, with 9 bases between the two germline ends. The CDR3 nucleotides are TGTGCCAGCAGCTTATACGGGGAAAATCAGCCCCAGCATTTT. Residues: CASSLYGENQPQHF.

This chain connects TRBV6-1 to TRBJ2-1; D not certain. This CDR3 contains 16 residues. Trimming removed 4 bases at V and 4 bases at J, with 17 bases between. Germline CDR1 reads MNHNS; CDR2 reads SASEGT. CDR3 nucleotide sequence: TGTGCCAGCAGTGCCCCCCCCGGAGAACCTTACAATGAGCAGTTCTTC. It encodes CASSAPPGEPYNEQFF.

This clonotype came up many times. CDR3 nucleotide sequence: TGTGCCAGCAGCTTAGTTTCGGGACAGGGGGCTACCGGGGAGCTGTTTTTT. Residues: CASSLVSGQGATGELFF. The chain is built from TRBV7-2 and TRBJ2-2; 12 nucleotides agree with TRBD1. Germline trimming cut 1 base from V and 5 bases from J; bases unmatched to any gene: 5. CDR3 length equals 17 residues. The germline CDR1 and CDR2 sequences are SGHTA and FQGNSA.

This clonotype was seen only a few times. The chain carries TRBV12-3 or TRBV12-4 and TRBJ1-5, with D possibly TRBD1 on 5 matching bases. The CDR3 covers 13 residues. V was clipped by 5 bases and J by 4 bases, with 9 bases between them. In DNA form, the CDR3 reads TGTGCCAGCAGTCAACAGGAAAATCAGCCCCAGCATTTT. Its translation: CASSQQENQPQHF.

This clonotype was picked up a small number of times. This sequence joins TRBV28 and TRBJ2-2; the D gene is possibly TRBD2 (6 bases). CDR1 and CDR2 from the germline V gene are MDHEN and SYDVKM. This CDR3 comprises 13 residues. The CDR3 coding sequence is TGTGGATACCGGGACTCCAACACCGGGGAGCTGTTTTTT. It yields the protein CGYRDSNTGELFF.

The V gene is TRBV5-5, the J gene TRBJ2-7; D gene unclear. CDR1 and CDR2 (germline): SGHKS, YYEKEE (reference sequence). This CDR3 is built from 13 residues. The V gene lost 3 bases and the J gene lost 6 bases, with 13 bases spanning the gap. The CDR3 sequence: CASSWEVQGEQYF. The CDR3 DNA reads as TGTGCCAGCAGCTGGGAAGTCCAAGGCGAGCAGTACTTC. The variable domain in full, completed from reference TRBV5-5 and TRBJ2-7, reads DAGVTQSPTHLIKTRGQQVTLRCSPISGHKSVSWYQQVLGQGPQFIFQYYEKEERGRGNFPDRFSARQFPNYSSELNVNALLLGDSALYLCASSWEVQGEQYFGPGTRLTVT.

The rearrangement uses TRBV2 and TRBJ2-2; TRBD1 is a possible D gene (5 bases). The CDR3 totals 16 residues. Germline V gene sequence: CDR1 SNHLY, CDR2 FYNNEI. V was cut by 6 bases and J by 2 bases, with 16 bases left in between. CDR3 in DNA: TGTGCCAGCAGGCCCACCGGGCAGGGTAACACCGGGGAGCTGTTTTTT. Protein: CASRPTGQGNTGELFF.

This clonotype came up many times. The chain combines TRBV7-6 with TRBJ2-5; 10 bases are shared with TRBD2. Germline CDR1 and CDR2: SGHVS and FNYEAQ. The CDR3 covers 18 residues. Trimming removed 5 bases from V and 5 bases from J; junction bases left unmatched: 17. The CDR3 sequence: CASSREGRELAGMETQYF. The CDR3 coding sequence is TGTGCCAGCAGCCGAGAGGGGAGAGAACTAGCGGGAATGGAGACCCAGTACTTC.

Worth noting for this clonotype: This clone may be a read error of a much larger clone one base away. The rearrangement uses TRBV6-8 and TRBJ2-7, with D tentatively TRBD2 (7 bases). The ends were cut back, 5 bases at V and 3 bases at J, with 17 bases in the middle. Germline V CDR1 and CDR2: MNHGY, SAAAGT. There are 15 residues in the CDR3. The CDR3 is CASSQGTSGGYEQYF. CDR3 DNA sequence: TGTGCCAGCAGTCAGGGGACATCGGGGGGCTACGAGCAGTACTTC.

V and J are TRBV14 and TRBJ1-1; D gene ambiguous. Trimming took 0 bases from V and 1 from J, leaving 18 bases between them. The CDR3 is made up of 18 amino acids. The germline V gene encodes CDR1 SGHDN and CDR2 FVKESK. DNA for the CDR3: TGTGCCAGCAGCCAAGATCTAATCGGTGGTTGGACGAACACTGAAGCTTTCTTT. The encoded protein is CASSQDLIGGWTNTEAFF. Using reference TRBV14 and TRBJ1-1 for the parts outside the CDR3, the full variable domain is EAGVTQFPSHSVIEKGQTVTLRCDPISGHDNLYWYRRVMGKEIKFLLHFVKESKQDESGMPNNRFLAERTGGTYSTLKVQPAELEDSGVYFCASSQDLIGGWTNTEAFFGQGTRLTVV.

This clonotype was seen only a few times. The chain combines TRBV7-6 with TRBJ2-7; 9 nucleotides agree with TRBD2. CDR3 size: 14 residues. Germline values: CDR1 SGHVS, CDR2 FNYEAQ. Losses at the gene ends were 7 bases for V and 0 bases for J; bases not matched to a gene: 4. The CDR3 DNA is TGTGCCAGCACTCCACTAGCGGGCTCCTACGAGCAGTACTTC. Its translation: CASTPLAGSYEQYF.

There are a few counts of this clonotype. This chain links TRBV9 with TRBJ2-7; the D gene is possibly TRBD2 (6 bases). The germline CDR1 and CDR2 sequences are SGDLS and YYNGEE. The CDR3 covers 14 residues. V was clipped by 0 bases and J by 3 bases, with 10 bases between them. The CDR3, as DNA: TGTGCCAGCAGCGTAGATGTAGCGGTCTACGAGCAGTACTTC. Encoded protein: CASSVDVAVYEQYF. The full variable domain, its missing parts supplied by reference TRBV9 and TRBJ2-7, is DSGVTQTPKHLITATGQRVTLRCSPRSGDLSVYWYQQSLDQGLQFLIQYYNGEERAKGNILERFSAQQFPDLHSELNLSSLELGDSALYFCASSVDVAVYEQYFGPGTRLTVT.

Ten or more counts support this clonotype. The genes are TRBV12-3 or TRBV12-4 and TRBJ1-5; D is uncertain. CDR3 length equals 13 residues. V was pared by 5 bases and J by 6 bases, with 11 bases between. The CDR3 region is CASSPWAGQPQHF. The CDR3 DNA sequence: TGTGCCAGCAGTCCTTGGGCGGGTCAGCCCCAGCATTTT.

This clonotype was picked up many times. This sequence joins TRBV4-2 and TRBJ2-3; D ambiguous. Germline CDR1 LGHNA, CDR2 YNFKEQ. This CDR3 contains 14 residues. Trimming cost V 0 bases and J 6 bases, with 10 bases left between them. CDR3 sequence: CASSQETPADTQYF. In DNA form, the CDR3 reads TGTGCCAGCAGCCAAGAGACGCCCGCTGATACGCAGTATTTT.

This clonotype was seen a few times. The J gene is TRBJ2-6, the V gene TRBV5-1; D call uncertain. The CDR3 has 17 amino acids. V was cut by 3 bases and J by 0 bases, with 13 bases left in between. Looked up from germline, CDR1 is SGHRS and CDR2 is YFSETQ. The CDR3 loop is CASSSQVARSGANVLTF. Written as DNA, the CDR3 is TGCGCCAGCAGCTCCCAAGTGGCACGCTCTGGGGCCAACGTCCTGACTTTC.

There are a few counts of this clonotype. J is TRBJ2-7 and V is TRBV6-1; D possibly corresponds to TRBD1 (5 bases). V was trimmed by 5 bases and J by 10 bases, leaving 15 bases between them. CDR3 size: 12 residues. Germline loops: CDR1 MNHNS, CDR2 SASEGT. CDR3 nucleotides: TGTGCCAGCAGTTACGTTGGGGCAACCCAGTACTTC. It codes for CASSYVGATQYF.

This clonotype showed up many times. V gene TRBV7-2 combines with J gene TRBJ2-5, with D tentatively TRBD2 (5 bases). The CDR3 runs to 15 residues. V lost 5 bases to trimming and J lost 9 bases, with 22 bases between them. CDR1 and CDR2 from the germline V gene are SGHTA and FQGNSA. This CDR3 is CASSPRGRPPGAQYF. The CDR3 DNA follows: TGTGCCAGCAGCCCCCGGGGTAGACCCCCCGGGGCCCAGTACTTC.

V usage is TRBV2 and J usage is TRBJ1-5; 7 nucleotides agree with TRBD1. The ends lost 8 bases at V and 3 bases at J; junction bases unmatched: 7. Germline CDR1 and CDR2: SNHLY and FYNNEI. The CDR3 covers 14 residues. CDR3 sequence: CASVDRDLNQPQHF. The CDR3, as DNA: TGTGCCAGCGTAGACAGGGATCTCAATCAGCCCCAGCATTTT.

The rearrangement joins TRBV7-9 to TRBJ1-1, with D possibly being TRBD1 (5 bases). The V and J ends lost 5 bases and 4 bases respectively, with 14 bases between them. This CDR3 is built from 14 residues. CDR1 is SEHNR, CDR2 FQNEAQ, per germline (reference sequence). The DNA for the CDR3 is TGTGCCAGCAGCCCCAGCCTGAGGGGCACTGAAGCTTTCTTT. Amino acids: CASSPSLRGTEAFF.

There are a few counts of this clonotype. The CDR3 is CASSIGLRDLLKNTEAFF. Written as DNA, the CDR3 is TGTGCCAGTAGTATAGGTCTCCGGGACCTCCTAAAAAACACTGAAGCTTTCTTT. The rearrangement joins TRBV19 to TRBJ1-1, with a weak D call TRBD1 (5 bases). The CDR3 covers 18 residues. V lost 1 base and J 2 bases, leaving 20 bases between the germline ends. CDR1 is LNHDA and CDR2 is SQIVND in the germline V gene (reference sequence). Filled out from reference TRBV19 and TRBJ1-1, the complete variable domain reads DGGITQSPKYLFRKEGQNVTLSCEQNLNHDAMYWYRQDPGQGLRLIYYSQIVNDFQKGDIAEGYSVSREKKESFPLTVTSAQKNPTAFYLCASSIGLRDLLKNTEAFFGQGTRLTVV.